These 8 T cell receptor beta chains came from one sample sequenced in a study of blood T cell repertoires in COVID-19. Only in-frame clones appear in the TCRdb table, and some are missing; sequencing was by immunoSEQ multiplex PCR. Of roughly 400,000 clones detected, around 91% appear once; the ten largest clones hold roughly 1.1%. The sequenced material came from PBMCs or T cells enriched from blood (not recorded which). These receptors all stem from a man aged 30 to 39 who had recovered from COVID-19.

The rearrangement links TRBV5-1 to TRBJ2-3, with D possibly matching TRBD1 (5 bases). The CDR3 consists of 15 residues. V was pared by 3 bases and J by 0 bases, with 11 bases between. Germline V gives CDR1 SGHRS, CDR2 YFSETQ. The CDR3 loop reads CASSSDRSSTDTQYF. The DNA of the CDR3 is TGCGCCAGCAGCTCCGACAGATCTAGCACAGATACGCAGTATTTT.

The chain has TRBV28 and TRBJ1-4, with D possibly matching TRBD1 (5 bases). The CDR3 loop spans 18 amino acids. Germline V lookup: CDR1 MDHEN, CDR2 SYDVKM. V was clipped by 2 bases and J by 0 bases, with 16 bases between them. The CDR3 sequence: CASSLRGAIESTNEKLFF. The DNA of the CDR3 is TGTGCCAGCAGTTTAAGGGGCGCGATCGAATCAACTAATGAAAAACTGTTTTTT.

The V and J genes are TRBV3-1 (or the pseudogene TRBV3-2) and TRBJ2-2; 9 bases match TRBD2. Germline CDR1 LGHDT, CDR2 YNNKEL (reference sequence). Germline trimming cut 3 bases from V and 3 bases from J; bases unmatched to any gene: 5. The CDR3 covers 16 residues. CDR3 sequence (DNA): TGTGCCAGCAGCCACCCGCGGGAGGGTTACACCGGGGAGCTGTTTTTT. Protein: CASSHPREGYTGELFF.

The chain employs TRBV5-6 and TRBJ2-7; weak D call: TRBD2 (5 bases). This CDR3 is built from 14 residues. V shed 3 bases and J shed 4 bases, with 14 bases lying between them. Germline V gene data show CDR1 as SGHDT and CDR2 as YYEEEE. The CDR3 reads CASSSFGESYEQYF. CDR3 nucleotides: TGTGCCAGCAGCTCTTTCGGGGAGTCATACGAGCAGTACTTC.

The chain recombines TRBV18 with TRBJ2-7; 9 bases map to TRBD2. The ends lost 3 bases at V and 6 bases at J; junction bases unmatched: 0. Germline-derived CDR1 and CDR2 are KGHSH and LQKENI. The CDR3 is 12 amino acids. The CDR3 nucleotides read TGTGCCAGCTCACCGCGGGAGGGCGAGCAGTACTTC. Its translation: CASSPREGEQYF.

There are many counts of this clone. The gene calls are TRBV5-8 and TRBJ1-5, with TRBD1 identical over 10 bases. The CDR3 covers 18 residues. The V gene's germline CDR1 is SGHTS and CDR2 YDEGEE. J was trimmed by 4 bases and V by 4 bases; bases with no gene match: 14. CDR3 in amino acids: CASSAGTGDGMRNQPQHF. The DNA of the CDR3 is TGTGCCAGCAGCGCCGGGACAGGGGATGGTATGCGAAATCAGCCCCAGCATTTT.

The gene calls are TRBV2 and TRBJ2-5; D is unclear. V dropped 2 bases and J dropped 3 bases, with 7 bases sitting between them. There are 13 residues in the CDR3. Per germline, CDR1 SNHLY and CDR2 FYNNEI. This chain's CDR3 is CASSENSEETQYF. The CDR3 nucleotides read TGTGCCAGCAGTGAAAACAGTGAAGAGACCCAGTACTTC.

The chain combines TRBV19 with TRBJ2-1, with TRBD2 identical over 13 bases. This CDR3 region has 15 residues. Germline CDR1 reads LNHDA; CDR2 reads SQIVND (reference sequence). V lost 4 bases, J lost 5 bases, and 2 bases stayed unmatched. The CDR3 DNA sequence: TGTGCCAGTAGTAAAGGGACTAGCGGGAACAATGAGCAGTTCTTC. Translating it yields CASSKGTSGNNEQFF.